This paragraph reports one T cell receptor (beta chain). Assay: immunoSEQ multiplex PCR; the TCRdb copy retains only in-frame clones and omits some. Among about 75,000 clones listed, roughly nine tenths were seen once. Germline V gene lookup returns CDR1 SGHTA and CDR2 FQGNSA. Trimming removed 2 bases from V and 6 bases from J, with 8 bases in between. The CDR3 is made up of 13 amino acids. These data belong to a study of blood T cell repertoires in COVID-19. The sequence derives from a human donor in a cohort sampled during active COVID-19. V usage is TRBV7-2 and J usage is TRBJ1-5, with D maybe TRBD1 (5 bases). The sequenced sample was peripheral blood. CDR3 sequence: CASSLSGGQPQHF. The DNA of the CDR3 is TGTGCCAGCAGCTTATCGGGGGGTCAGCCCCAGCATTTT.